A selection of T cell receptor beta chains follows, all from one sample in a study of beta chain features in type 1 diabetes. The protocol was immunoSEQ multiplex PCR, while the TCRdb copy is restricted to in-frame clones and leaves out a portion. The table records fewer than 900,000 clones, roughly 15% of them present only once. Sequencing input: naive CD4+ T cells from blood. These receptors were collected from a woman under 30 in good health. The conserved cysteine and the conserved F or W are not part of the CDR3 here. The order of the fields is V gene, CDR3 length, J gene, CDR3 protein.

v_gene: TRBV6-6; len: 12; j_gene: TRBJ2-7; CDR3aa: ASSHDRVPYEQY
v_gene: TRBV20-1; len: 9; j_gene: TRBJ2-7; CDR3aa: SASRRGEQY
v_gene: TRBV28; len: 9; j_gene: TRBJ2-7; CDR3aa: ASSGAYEQY
v_gene: TRBV19; len: 12; j_gene: TRBJ2-7; CDR3aa: ASSSAVRGYEQY
v_gene: TRBV2; len: 11; j_gene: TRBJ2-7; CDR3aa: ASIGDYSYEQY
v_gene: TRBV6-5; len: 11; j_gene: TRBJ1-1; CDR3aa: ASTRRSGAEAF
v_gene: TRBV28; len: 10; j_gene: TRBJ1-2; CDR3aa: ASRQTGFGYT
v_gene: TRBV15; len: 16; j_gene: TRBJ2-1; CDR3aa: ATSRDLSGRTTLNEQF
v_gene: TRBV5-4; len: 12; j_gene: TRBJ1-5; CDR3aa: ASSPDPYYQPQH
v_gene: TRBV19; len: 13; j_gene: TRBJ2-1; CDR3aa: ASSIESGRDNEQF
v_gene: TRBV2; len: 10; j_gene: TRBJ1-2; CDR3aa: ASSPILYGYT
v_gene: TRBV11-1; len: 12; j_gene: TRBJ2-1; CDR3aa: ASSLTSYQPEQF
v_gene: TRBV5-1; len: 10; j_gene: TRBJ1-1; CDR3aa: ASSSGVAEAF
v_gene: TRBV9; len: 13; j_gene: TRBJ2-3; CDR3aa: ASSVAEGLGVTQY
v_gene: TRBV25-1; len: 12; j_gene: TRBJ2-7; CDR3aa: ASSEVGVGGEQY
v_gene: TRBV5-1; len: 11; j_gene: TRBJ1-2; CDR3aa: ASSYEQGYGYT
v_gene: TRBV20-1; len: 8; j_gene: TRBJ2-3; CDR3aa: SVSADTQY
v_gene: TRBV7-2; len: 13; j_gene: TRBJ2-5; CDR3aa: ASTGTSGTWETQY
v_gene: TRBV2; len: 10; j_gene: TRBJ2-5; CDR3aa: ASSSPPETQY
v_gene: TRBV7-9; len: 13; j_gene: TRBJ1-5; CDR3aa: ASSNSLRVDQPQH
v_gene: TRBV10-2; len: 10; j_gene: TRBJ2-1; CDR3aa: ASTSGSNEQF
v_gene: TRBV25-1; len: 13; j_gene: TRBJ1-1; CDR3aa: ASSEHGVGNTDAF
v_gene: TRBV28; len: 11; j_gene: TRBJ2-2; CDR3aa: ASRRQGSGELF
v_gene: TRBV14; len: 10; j_gene: TRBJ2-5; CDR3aa: ASSQNTRAQY
v_gene: TRBV5-1; len: 12; j_gene: TRBJ1-2; CDR3aa: ASSWDRSNYGYT
v_gene: TRBV7-9; len: 12; j_gene: TRBJ2-1; CDR3aa: ASSFMTQSQWQF
v_gene: TRBV19; len: 13; j_gene: TRBJ1-2; CDR3aa: ASSQTGFFNYGYT
v_gene: TRBV7-2; len: 13; j_gene: TRBJ1-5; CDR3aa: ASSLQGLSNQPQH